Listed here are 14 T cell receptor beta chains from one sample, sequenced in a study of OX40 agonist ivuxolimab in advanced cancers. Profiled with immunoSEQ multiplex PCR; TCRdb holds only in-frame clones, not every one. The sample lists some 140,000 clones, around 93% occurring once. This specimen was CD4+ or CD8+ T cells sorted from blood, taken in a trial of the OX40 agonist ivuxolimab. The source of these receptors is an adult with an advanced solid tumor such as melanoma, head and neck, liver or kidney cancer.

The chain links TRBV19 to TRBJ2-1; 8 positions match TRBD2. The CDR3 extends over 15 amino acids. The germline gives CDR1 LNHDA, CDR2 SQIVND (reference sequence). The junction had 13 bases not matched to a gene; V was cut back by 7 bases and J by 8 bases. The CDR3 DNA reads as TGTGCCAGTACCAAAGCCGGGACTAGAAGAGATGAGCAGTTCTTC. It is translated as CASTKAGTRRDEQFF.

This rearrangement joins TRBV5-1 to TRBJ2-7; D tentatively fits TRBD1 or TRBD2 (5 bases each). Between the trimmed V and J ends, which lost 1 base and 4 bases, there was a span of 15 bases. CDR1 SGHRS and CDR2 YFSETQ come from the germline V gene. CDR3 size: 15 residues. This CDR3 is CASSLFGDPFYEQYF. The CDR3 region has the DNA TGCGCCAGCAGCTTGTTCGGGGACCCCTTTTACGAGCAGTACTTC.

The V gene is TRBV5-1, the J gene TRBJ2-5; 9 bases match TRBD1. Matching the DNA end better, TRBJ2-7 makes the J call doubtful. CDR1 and CDR2 from the germline V gene are SGHRS and YFSETQ. The CDR3 has 14 residues. The CDR3 sequence: CASSSRDRAYEQYF. The CDR3 DNA reads TGCGCCAGCAGCTCCCGGGACAGGGCCTACGAGCAGTACTTC.

This chain uses TRBV2 with TRBJ2-2; 8 nucleotides align to TRBD2. V lost 4 bases, J lost 7 bases, and 8 bases stayed unmatched. Germline V gene sequence: CDR1 SNHLY, CDR2 FYNNEI. The CDR3 covers 15 residues. The CDR3 region has the DNA TGTGCCAGCAGTGGTCAGACTAGCGATAACGGGGAGCTGTTTTTT. Amino acids: CASSGQTSDNGELFF.

This sequence joins TRBV6-1 and TRBJ1-5; 8 bases are shared with TRBD1. CDR3 length equals 14 residues. Per the germline V gene, CDR1 is MNHNS and CDR2 is SASEGT. Losses at the gene ends were 11 bases for V and 7 bases for J; bases not matched to a gene: 13. The CDR3 region is CAGGQGALGQPQHF. The CDR3 nucleotides are TGTGCCGGCGGGCAGGGGGCGTTGGGCCAGCCCCAGCATTTT.

The chain joins TRBV18 to TRBJ1-1; D unresolved. Trimming took 2 bases from V and 1 from J, leaving 14 bases between them. Germline lookup yields CDR1 KGHSH and CDR2 LQKENI. This CDR3 has 16 amino acids. The CDR3 bases are TGTGCCAGCTCACCAGGGTGGGGAGGAGGGAACACTGAAGCTTTCTTT. It codes for CASSPGWGGGNTEAFF.

The chain joins TRBV11-2 to TRBJ2-3; 9 nucleotides agree with TRBD2. With 1 base clipped from V and 2 bases from J, the junction kept 4 bases outside the gene matches. Per germline, CDR1 SGHAT and CDR2 FQNNGV. The CDR3 sequence is 16 residues long. CDR3 in amino acids: CASSLVAGGNTDTQYF. CDR3 in DNA: TGTGCCAGCAGCTTAGTTGCGGGGGGGAACACAGATACGCAGTATTTT.

J is TRBJ2-1 and V is TRBV9, with 11 bases fitting TRBD2. The CDR3 contains 15 residues. Germline V lookup: CDR1 SGDLS, CDR2 YYNGEE. V was clipped by 2 bases and J by 3 bases; unmatched bases: 1. In nucleotides, the CDR3 is TGTGCCAGCAGCGTCGGACTAGCGGGCTACAATGAGCAGTTCTTC. This sequence encodes CASSVGLAGYNEQFF.

The chain employs TRBV6-5 and TRBJ2-7; D gene ambiguous. Germline V gene sequence: CDR1 MNHEY, CDR2 SVGAGI. The V and J ends lost 2 bases and 1 base respectively, with 6 bases between them. The CDR3 loop spans 13 amino acids. The CDR3, as DNA: TGTGCCAGCAGTTACGACCAATCCTACGAGCAGTACTTC. It translates to CASSYDQSYEQYF.

In its sample, this clone was seen a few times. CDR3 loop: CASKRVGQETQYF. CDR3 coding DNA: TGTGCCAGCAAGCGAGTAGGGCAAGAGACCCAGTACTTC. V and J are TRBV2 and TRBJ2-5, with D hard to call. Germline V gives CDR1 SNHLY, CDR2 FYNNEI. The CDR3 runs to 13 residues. The V gene lost 7 bases and the J gene lost 2 bases, with 11 bases spanning the gap.

The gene calls are TRBV7-8 and TRBJ1-1; possible D gene TRBD1, 5 bases. The CDR3 sequence is 15 residues long. Germline-derived CDR1 and CDR2 are SGHVS and FQNEAQ. Trimming removed 8 bases at V and 0 bases at J, with 16 bases between. As DNA, the CDR3 is TGTGCCAGCCTGCCAGGTGGGGCGCTGAACACTGAAGCTTTCTTT. This translates into CASLPGGALNTEAFF. Full variable domain (missing parts from reference TRBV7-8 and TRBJ1-1): GAGVSQSPRYKVAKRGQDVALRCDPISGHVSLFWYQQALGQGPEFLTYFQNEAQLDKSGLPSDRFFAERPEGSVSTLKIQRTQQEDSAVYLCASLPGGALNTEAFFGQGTRLTVV.

This chain links TRBV11-3 with TRBJ2-5; D gene uncertain. The germline V gene has CDR1 SGHNT and CDR2 YENEEA. The CDR3 spans 13 residues. Trimming cost V 3 bases and J 1 base, with 6 bases left between them. The CDR3, as DNA: TGTGCCAGCAGCTTGGGGTTCCAAGAGACCCAGTACTTC. Translation gives CASSLGFQETQYF.

The rearrangement uses TRBV5-6 and TRBJ1-4; D ambiguous. The germline V and J ends were trimmed by 0 bases and 8 bases, with 11 bases remaining between them. The V gene's germline CDR1 is SGHDT and CDR2 YYEEEE. This CDR3 has 14 residues. The CDR3 spells CASSLGGLEEKLFF. The CDR3 DNA reads as TGTGCCAGCAGCTTGGGAGGGTTGGAGGAAAAACTGTTTTTT. The entire variable domain, with the rest obtained from reference TRBV5-6 and TRBJ1-4, is as follows: DAGVTQSPTHLIKTRGQQVTLRCSPKSGHDTVSWYQQALGQGPQFIFQYYEEEERQRGNFPDRFSGHQFPNYSSELNVNALLLGDSALYLCASSLGGLEEKLFFGSGTQLSVL.

The rearrangement joins TRBV7-2 to TRBJ2-7; D gene unclear. V was clipped by 4 bases and J by 3 bases, with 7 bases between them. The CDR3 length is 12 residues. Germline CDR1 SGHTA, CDR2 FQGNSA. The CDR3 region is CASSWNRYEQYF. Here the CDR3 DNA reads TGTGCCAGCAGCTGGAATCGCTACGAGCAGTACTTC.